This TCR beta chain was found in a study of memory CD4+ T cells and cytomegalovirus serostatus. Method: immunoSEQ multiplex PCR; TCRdb's copy keeps in-frame clones and lacks some. The sample lists under 50,000 clones, 75% to 85% occurring once. The sort gate was single viable CD3+CD4+CD8-CD45RO+ cells for memory CD4+ T cells. Per the germline V gene, CDR1 is GTSNPN and CDR2 is SVGIG (reference sequence). After removal of 4 bases from V and 4 bases from J, the junction contained 14 bases not matched to a gene. This CDR3 spans 16 amino acids. This sequence was found in an adult in good health and CMV-seronegative. What was sequenced was memory CD4+ T cells from blood. This chain connects TRBV30 to TRBJ1-2, with 8 bases lining up with TRBD1. The CDR3, as DNA: TGTGCCTGGAACCCCGGACAGGGCCTTCTCGCCTATGGCTACACCTTC. It translates to CAWNPGQGLLAYGYTF.